Below are 32 T cell receptor beta chains sequenced from a single sample in a study of T-cell reconstitution after alpha-beta-depleted transplantation in children (dated by TCRdb to the mid-2010s). The library was obtained by PCR. The instrument given in TCRdb is Illumina HiSeq 2500. To normalize quantification of the TCRbeta repertoire, the TCR libraries were built with molecular barcoding that relied on unique molecular identifiers. TCRdb handled the public reads itself, with Q25 trimming in fastp and clone calling in MiXCR, and kept productive beta chains. Identical CDR3 protein sequences are pooled into one entry, listed with their most common genes and DNA. The table for this sample lists 400,000 to 550,000 distinct CDR3 sequences; 8% to 11% of them were counted only once. Roughly 2.1% of the sample goes to the ten largest clones. This specimen's treatment or condition label, per the study, means: allogeneic hematopoietic cell transplantation with graft depleted of TCRalphabeta T cells and CD19 B cells.

The specimen was PBMCs, collected before TCRalphabeta/CD19-depleted stem cell transplant. All receptors come from a child aged 2-15 years with inherited bone marrow failure, due to receive a stem cell transplant.

Ten or more counts support this clonotype. The V call is TRBV28, the J call TRBJ1-1; no clear D gene. The germline V gene encodes CDR1 MDHEN and CDR2 SYDVKM. The CDR3 contains 15 residues. Trimming took 2 bases from V and 0 from J, leaving 10 bases between them. CDR3 sequence (DNA): TGTGCCAGCAGTTTAAATGGCCTCATGAACACTGAAGCTTTCTTT. It is translated as CASSLNGLMNTEAFF. Full variable domain (remainder filled in from reference TRBV28 and TRBJ1-1): DVKVTQSSRYLVKRTGEKVFLECVQDMDHENMFWYRQDPGLGLRLIYFSYDVKMKEKGDIPEGYSVSREKKERFSLILESASTNQTSMYLCASSLNGLMNTEAFFGQGTRLTVV.

The rearrangement links TRBV10-2 to TRBJ2-7; TRBD1 is a possible D gene (5 bases). Germline V gene sequence: CDR1 WSHSY, CDR2 SAAADI. V dropped 2 bases and J dropped 5 bases, with 13 bases sitting between them. The length of the CDR3 is 14 residues. CDR3 bases: TGCGCCAGCAGTGAGGGGGCGGCGTGGGACGAGCAGTACTTC. It translates to CASSEGAAWDEQYF.

This clonotype occurred many times. J is TRBJ2-7 and V is TRBV6-2 or TRBV6-3, with 8 bases that match TRBD2. J lost 0 bases, V lost 7 bases, and 14 bases had no gene match. The CDR3 extends over 17 amino acids. In germline, CDR1 is MNHEY, CDR2 SVGEGT. CDR3 sequence: CASTQAAGGHNSYEQYF. CDR3 sequence (DNA): TGTGCCAGCACTCAGGCGGCGGGGGGTCATAACTCCTACGAGCAGTACTTC.

This clonotype came up many times. V gene TRBV27 combines with J gene TRBJ2-2; D gene ambiguous. V was shortened by 5 bases and J by 1 base, with 8 bases between the two germline ends. This CDR3 comprises 14 residues. From germline, CDR1 is MNHEY and CDR2 SMNVEV (reference sequence). The CDR3 DNA sequence: TGTGCCAGCAGTCCCCGACAGAACACCGGGGAGCTGTTTTTT. Translated, it gives CASSPRQNTGELFF.

Only a few counts were recorded for this clonotype. This sequence joins TRBV2 and TRBJ2-7, with D unresolved. The CDR3 length is 15 residues. V was trimmed by 0 bases and J by 7 bases, leaving 16 bases between them. Germline loops: CDR1 SNHLY, CDR2 FYNNEI. This CDR3 reads CASSEALLAAEEQYF. As DNA, the CDR3 is TGTGCCAGCAGTGAAGCGCTTCTGGCCGCGGAGGAGCAGTACTTC.

At least ten counts were recorded for this clonotype. The chain recombines TRBV7-2 with TRBJ2-7; 11 nucleotides agree with TRBD2. The CDR3 totals 15 residues. V was pared by 1 base and J by 7 bases, with 6 bases of the junction left unmatched. The germline V gene has CDR1 SGHTA and CDR2 FQGNSA. The CDR3 reads CASSLVALAGGEQYF. DNA for the CDR3: TGTGCCAGCAGCTTAGTCGCGCTAGCGGGAGGAGAGCAGTACTTC.

This clonotype was seen many times. The chain links TRBV27 to TRBJ1-6; no clear D. Germline CDR1 is MNHEY and CDR2 is SMNVEV (reference sequence). Trimming removed 2 bases from V and 9 bases from J, with 17 bases in between. This CDR3 has 16 amino acids. For the CDR3, the DNA is TGTGCCAGCAGTTTAACCCTCGAGGGCCCTGGTTCACCCCTCCACTTT. Its translation is CASSLTLEGPGSPLHF.

Concerning this clonotype: A much more abundant neighbour one base away suggests this may be a read error. The CDR3 sequence: CAWSVVAGELYF. In nucleotides, the CDR3 is TGTGCCTGGAGTGTGGTGGCCGGGGAGCTGTATTTT. The rearrangement links TRBV30 to TRBJ2-2; D is possibly TRBD2 (5 bases). The CDR3 extends over 12 amino acids. The germline V gene has CDR1 GTSNPN and CDR2 SVGIG (reference sequence).

This clonotype occurred many times. This chain connects TRBV4-3 to TRBJ2-1, with 16 bases fitting TRBD2. Looked up from germline, CDR1 is LGHNA and CDR2 is YSLEER. V trimming: 4 bases; J trimming: 4 bases; junction bases outside the gene matches: 4. The CDR3 spans 17 residues. DNA of the CDR3: TGCGCCAGCAGCCCCGGGACTAGCGGGAGGGGGTACAATGAGCAGTTCTTC. Translating gives CASSPGTSGRGYNEQFF.

This clonotype came up many times. J is TRBJ2-7 and V is TRBV20-1; TRBD1 matches 9 bases. The V segment lost 0 bases and the J segment 4 bases; nucleotides outside the gene matches: 10. Germline V gene lookup returns CDR1 DFQATT and CDR2 SNEGSKA (reference sequence). This CDR3 has 16 residues. The CDR3 nucleotides read TGCAGTGCTAGAGATCGGGACGGGACAGGGTTTTACGAGCAGTACTTC. This encodes CSARDRDGTGFYEQYF.

The CDR3 region has the DNA TGCAGTGCCCGCTGGACTAGCGGGACCGGGGAGCTGTTTTTT. Translating it yields CSARWTSGTGELFF. The V call is TRBV20-1, the J call TRBJ2-2, with TRBD2 matching over 11 bases. CDR3 length: 14 residues. Germline V gene lookup returns CDR1 DFQATT and CDR2 SNEGSKA (reference sequence). The V segment lost 6 bases and the J segment 5 bases; nucleotides outside the gene matches: 5.

In this sample, this clonotype turned up a few times. The chain couples TRBV11-2 to TRBJ2-1; TRBD2 matches 9 bases. The germline CDR1 and CDR2 sequences are SGHAT and FQNNGV. The CDR3 covers 18 residues. Trimming removed 1 base from V and 6 bases from J; junction bases left unmatched: 13. In nucleotides, the CDR3 is TGTGCCAGCAGCTTAGTTTCGAGCCTGGGACTAGCAGGCAATGAGCAGTTCTTC. It specifies CASSLVSSLGLAGNEQFF.

V usage is TRBV13 and J usage is TRBJ2-2, with unresolved D. The germline V gene encodes CDR1 PRHDT and CDR2 FYEKMQ (reference sequence). The CDR3 has 14 residues. V was trimmed by 4 bases and J by 2 bases, leaving 8 bases between them. The CDR3 loop is CASSYAANTGELFF. CDR3 nucleotide sequence: TGTGCCAGCAGCTACGCGGCTAACACCGGGGAGCTGTTTTTT.

This clonotype was observed a few times. The chain uses TRBV20-1 and TRBJ2-7, with D perhaps TRBD1 (6 bases). This CDR3 contains 13 residues. V shed 2 bases and J shed 5 bases, with 13 bases lying between them. Germline assignment: CDR1 DFQATT and CDR2 SNEGSKA (reference sequence). CDR3 protein: CSARSGARNEQYF. The CDR3 DNA follows: TGCAGTGCTAGATCAGGGGCTCGGAACGAGCAGTACTTC.

V usage is TRBV28 and J usage is TRBJ1-4; TRBD1 matches at 7 bases. The CDR3 spans 14 residues. Trimming took 5 bases from V and 0 from J; bases not matched to a gene: 0. Germline V CDR1 and CDR2: MDHEN, SYDVKM. The CDR3 DNA reads as TGTGCCAGCAGTACAGGGGCAACTAATGAAAAACTGTTTTTT. This translates into CASSTGATNEKLFF. Looking up the rest from reference TRBV28 and TRBJ1-4 gives the full variable domain: DVKVTQSSRYLVKRTGEKVFLECVQDMDHENMFWYRQDPGLGLRLIYFSYDVKMKEKGDIPEGYSVSREKKERFSLILESASTNQTSMYLCASSTGATNEKLFFGSGTQLSVL.

This clonotype appeared many times. The rearrangement joins TRBV6-1 to TRBJ1-2; no firm D call. Trimming removed 5 bases at V and 1 base at J, with 14 bases between. Germline values: CDR1 MNHNS, CDR2 SASEGT. This CDR3 spans 15 amino acids. The CDR3 bases are TGTGCCAGCAGTCCATACTCTACGGTTAACTATGGCTACACCTTC. It codes for CASSPYSTVNYGYTF.

At least ten counts were recorded for this clonotype. The J gene is TRBJ2-1, the V gene TRBV5-1; D remains ambiguous. In germline, CDR1 is SGHRS, CDR2 YFSETQ. Deletions cut 0 bases from V and 0 bases from J, with 4 bases between. This CDR3 has 14 residues. CDR3 sequence reads: CASSLVSSYNEQFF. As DNA, the CDR3 is TGCGCCAGCAGCTTGGTTAGCTCCTACAATGAGCAGTTCTTC.

V usage is TRBV27 and J usage is TRBJ2-1, with TRBD1 matching 7 bases. Germline-derived CDR1 and CDR2 are MNHEY and SMNVEV (reference sequence). This CDR3 is 14 amino acids long. The J segment lost 4 bases and the V segment lost 4 bases, leaving 4 bases of the junction unmatched. The CDR3: CASSSQGLYNEQFF. The CDR3 nucleotides are TGTGCCAGCAGTTCACAGGGGCTTTACAATGAGCAGTTCTTC.

This clonotype was recorded many times. V gene TRBV12-3 or TRBV12-4 combines with J gene TRBJ2-5; 9 bases align to TRBD1. With 6 bases clipped from V and 6 bases from J, the junction kept 8 bases outside the gene matches. The CDR3 spans 14 residues. CDR3 region: CASSSTGGRKTQYF. CDR3 DNA sequence: TGTGCCAGCAGCAGTACAGGGGGCCGTAAGACCCAGTACTTC.

This clonotype was detected once. This may be a read error, as it is one base from a much larger clone. The V and J genes are TRBV9 and TRBJ2-1, with 10 bases matching TRBD2. The V and J ends lost 0 bases and 12 bases, in that order; junction bases with no gene match: 12. Germline CDR1 is SGDLS and CDR2 is YYNGEE. This CDR3 contains 16 residues. CDR3 sequence: CASSVATGTSVHAQFF. CDR3 sequence (DNA): TGTGCCAGCAGCGTAGCAACCGGGACTAGCGTTCATGCGCAGTTCTTC.

This clonotype was observed many times. The V and J genes are TRBV27 and TRBJ2-7, with TRBD2 matching over 9 bases. The CDR3 covers 17 residues. V shed 7 bases and J 2 bases; nucleotides not matched to a gene: 15. From germline, CDR1 is MNHEY and CDR2 SMNVEV (reference sequence). This CDR3 reads CASTKDPYQRGAYEQYF. The CDR3 DNA reads TGTGCCAGCACCAAAGACCCCTACCAGCGGGGGGCCTACGAGCAGTACTTC.

Ten or more counts support this clonotype. The J gene is TRBJ2-1, the V gene TRBV5-1, with 7 bases lining up with TRBD2. In germline, CDR1 is SGHRS, CDR2 YFSETQ. The CDR3 has 13 amino acids. Unmatched junction bases numbered 3, after V lost 2 bases and J lost 7 bases. The CDR3 is CASSFIGRNEQFF. In DNA, the CDR3 is TGCGCCAGCAGCTTTATCGGGAGGAATGAGCAGTTCTTC. Looking up the rest from reference TRBV5-1 and TRBJ2-1 gives the full variable domain: KAGVTQTPRYLIKTRGQQVTLSCSPISGHRSVSWYQQTPGQGLQFLFEYFSETQRNKGNFPGRFSGRQFSNSRSEMNVSTLELGDSALYLCASSFIGRNEQFFGPGTRLTVL.

The chain links TRBV28 to TRBJ1-4; unclear D gene. Trimming removed 2 bases from V and 3 bases from J, with 7 bases in between. Per the germline V gene, CDR1 is MDHEN and CDR2 is SYDVKM. The CDR3 has 14 amino acids. CDR3 sequence reads: CASSLGVPNEKLFF. CDR3 in DNA: TGTGCCAGCAGTTTAGGGGTGCCTAATGAAAAACTGTTTTTT.

This clonotype was recorded many times. This chain links TRBV20-1 with TRBJ2-5, with 9 nucleotides matching TRBD2. Germline CDR1 DFQATT, CDR2 SNEGSKA (reference sequence). V lost 3 bases to trimming and J lost 4 bases; unmatched junction nucleotides: 6. The CDR3 runs to 14 residues. The CDR3 sequence is CSASSAGGPETQYF. CDR3 DNA: TGCAGTGCTAGTTCCGCGGGAGGGCCAGAGACCCAGTACTTC.

Ten or more counts support this clonotype. The chain links TRBV20-1 to TRBJ2-7, with D possibly TRBD1 on 6 matching bases. From germline, CDR1 is DFQATT and CDR2 SNEGSKA (reference sequence). The germline V and J ends were trimmed by 0 bases and 0 bases, with 12 bases remaining between them. The CDR3 loop spans 15 amino acids. CDR3 nucleotide sequence: TGCAGTGCTAGAGACGGACAGAAAGACTCCTACGAGCAGTACTTC. It specifies CSARDGQKDSYEQYF.

In this sample, this clonotype turned up a few times. This rearrangement joins TRBV7-2 to TRBJ1-5; no reliable D call. The length of the CDR3 is 12 residues. The V end lost 5 bases, the J end lost 7 bases, and 9 bases lay between the germline ends. Germline CDR1 is SGHTA and CDR2 is FQGNSA. CDR3 DNA sequence: TGTGCCAGCAGCAAGGTTAGGCAGCCCCAGCATTTT. Translating it yields CASSKVRQPQHF. The whole variable domain, remainder taken from reference TRBV7-2 and TRBJ1-5, is GAGVSQSPSNKVTEKGKDVELRCDPISGHTALYWYRQSLGQGLEFLIYFQGNSAPDKSGLPSDRFSAERTGGSVSTLTIQRTQQEDSAVYLCASSKVRQPQHFGDGTRLSIL.

This clonotype showed up many times. The chain is built from TRBV12-3 or TRBV12-4 and TRBJ2-4; D may be TRBD2 (6 bases). The CDR3 has 16 residues. V lost 5 bases to trimming and J lost 0 bases, with 14 bases between them. CDR3 region: CASSRLAEGAKNIQYF. Written as DNA, the CDR3 is TGTGCCAGCAGTAGGTTAGCGGAGGGAGCCAAAAACATTCAGTACTTC.

This clonotype was detected many times. This rearrangement joins TRBV20-1 to TRBJ2-3, with D unresolved. This CDR3 region has 16 residues. Trimming left V 1 base short and J 2 bases short, with 16 bases between. Germline V gene lookup returns CDR1 DFQATT and CDR2 SNEGSKA (reference sequence). The CDR3 nucleotides read TGCAGTGCTAGAGGGGCAGATCTCGCAATCACAGATACGCAGTATTTT. Its protein is CSARGADLAITDTQYF.

This clonotype was counted ten times or more. This chain links TRBV5-5 with TRBJ2-7, with 8 bases matching TRBD1. The CDR3 spans 15 residues. With V trimmed by 0 bases and J by 4 bases, 6 bases remained unmatched. Germline CDR1 SGHKS, CDR2 YYEKEE (reference sequence). In DNA form, the CDR3 reads TGTGCCAGCAGCTTGGGGCGACAGGGGAAGTACGAGCAGTACTTC. Translating it yields CASSLGRQGKYEQYF.

This clonotype came up many times. This sequence joins TRBV27 and TRBJ2-1, with no clear D. The CDR3 is 13 residues long. Trimming stripped 2 bases from V and 5 bases from J, with 7 bases between. CDR1 is MNHEY and CDR2 is SMNVEV in the germline V gene (reference sequence). The CDR3 nucleotides are TGTGCCAGCAGTTTAGCGTACCACAATGAGCAGTTCTTC. Translated: CASSLAYHNEQFF.

A remark on this clonotype: This clone may be a read error of a much larger clone one base away. V and J are TRBV3-1 and TRBJ1-3; D is undetermined. The germline gives CDR1 LGHDT, CDR2 YNNKEL (reference sequence). The CDR3 contains 15 residues. The chain's CDR3 is CASSQVEPTGDTIYF. The CDR3 nucleotides are TGTGCCAGCAGCCAAGTGGAGCCTACTGGAGACACCATATATTTT.

CDR3 sequence: CSARLPGTGELFF. CDR3 coding DNA: TGCAGTGCTAGATTACCGGGAACCGGGGAGCTGTTTTTT. The J gene is TRBJ2-2, the V gene TRBV20-1; possible D gene TRBD2, 5 bases. CDR1 is DFQATT and CDR2 is SNEGSKA in the germline V gene (reference sequence). The V end lost 2 bases, the J end lost 5 bases, and 9 bases lay between the germline ends. The CDR3 contains 13 residues.